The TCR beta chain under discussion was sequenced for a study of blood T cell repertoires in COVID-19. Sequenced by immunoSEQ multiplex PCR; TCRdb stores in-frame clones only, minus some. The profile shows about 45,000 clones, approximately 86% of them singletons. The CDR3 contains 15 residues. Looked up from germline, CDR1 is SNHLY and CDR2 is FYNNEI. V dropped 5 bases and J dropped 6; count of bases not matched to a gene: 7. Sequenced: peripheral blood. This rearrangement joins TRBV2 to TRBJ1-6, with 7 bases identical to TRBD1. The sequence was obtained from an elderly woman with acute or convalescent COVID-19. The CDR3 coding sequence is TGTGCCAGCAGTCGGACCCGACAGGGTAATTCACCCCTCCACTTT. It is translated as CASSRTRQGNSPLHF.